The subject of this entry is one TCR beta chain. From germline, CDR1 is SGHRS and CDR2 YFSETQ. With V trimmed by 1 base and J by 5 bases, 11 bases remained unmatched. The CDR3 is made up of 18 amino acids. The sample belongs to a study of blood T cell repertoires in COVID-19. At the level of the study: Specimens from acute and convalescent COVID-19 originated in the United States, Italy and Spain. PBMCs, B-cell-depleted T cells, or T cells were the source of the cDNA or gDNA that made up the material.

In the study's own analysis: Cell counts per sample came from amplifying reference gene primers. Generated by immunoSEQ multiplex PCR, the TCRdb table keeps only in-frame clones and is missing some. The V and J calls and the clone size are those of that table, but D and trimming were determined from the DNA. The sample holds around 230,000 clones, about 90% seen once. The receptor was isolated from a man between 60 and 70 years old who had recovered from COVID-19. The chain uses TRBV5-1 and TRBJ2-2, with 10 positions matching TRBD1. The sample taken for sequencing was peripheral blood. This CDR3 is CASSLPTGGEIVTGELFF. CDR3 coding DNA: TGCGCCAGCAGCTTGCCGACAGGGGGCGAAATAGTGACCGGGGAGCTGTTTTTT. Variable domain in full (rest from reference TRBV5-1 and TRBJ2-2): KAGVTQTPRYLIKTRGQQVTLSCSPISGHRSVSWYQQTPGQGLQFLFEYFSETQRNKGNFPGRFSGRQFSNSRSEMNVSTLELGDSALYLCASSLPTGGEIVTGELFFGEGSRLTVL.